The rows below give T cell receptor beta chains drawn from one sample of a study of OX40 agonist ivuxolimab in advanced cancers. Profiled with immunoSEQ multiplex PCR; TCRdb holds only in-frame clones, not every one. The table records about 14,000 clones, around three quarters of them present only once. Sequenced here: CD4+ or CD8+ T cells sorted from blood, sampled in a trial of the OX40 agonist ivuxolimab. Receptors originate from an adult with an advanced solid tumor such as melanoma, head and neck, liver or kidney cancer. The CDR3 runs from the conserved cysteine through the conserved F or W. The D gene is left open where the match is weak. A clone size is listed for some rows: how often the clone was seen (once, few, many), or a class if it is expanded.

CDR3nt,CDR3aa,j_gene,v_gene,d_gene,abundance
TGTGCCATCAGGGCGAACACCGGGGAGCTGTTTTTT,CAIRANTGELFF,TRBJ2-2,TRBV10-3,-,-
TGTGCCAGCAGTTTGTTGCGGCAGTACAATGAGCAGTTCTTC,CASSLLRQYNEQFF,TRBJ2-1,TRBV27,-,once
TGTGCCACCAGCAGCCTAGTTTGGGGACAGCCCACTGAAGCTTTCTTT,CATSSLVWGQPTEAFF,TRBJ1-1,TRBV15,TRBD1,-
TGTGCCACCAGCGAGGGACAGGGCTTCACCGGGGAGCTGTTTTTT,CATSEGQGFTGELFF,TRBJ2-2,TRBV15,TRBD1,-
TGCGCCAGCAGCTTGGCGCAGGGGCTAGGCACTGAAGCTTTCTTT,CASSLAQGLGTEAFF,TRBJ1-1,TRBV5-1,-,-
TGTGCCAGCAGCGCGACCTACTACGAGCAGTACTTC,CASSATYYEQYF,TRBJ2-7,TRBV11-1,-,-
TGTGCCAGTAGTATTTGGACAGGGGCGGACACTGAAGCTTTCTTT,CASSIWTGADTEAFF,TRBJ1-1,TRBV19,TRBD1,-
TGTGCCAGCAGACCGGGACTAGCCTACGAGCAGTACTTC,CASRPGLAYEQYF,TRBJ2-7,TRBV6-1,TRBD2,-
TGTGCCAGCAGCCTATTGAAGGGGGCGGGCACCGGGGAGCTGTTTTTT,CASSLLKGAGTGELFF,TRBJ2-2,TRBV7-6,TRBD1,-
TGTGCCAGCAGTTACGACCGAGGGAGCTACACCTTC,CASSYDRGSYTF,TRBJ1-2,TRBV27,-,-
TGTGCCAGTACCGGGACGGCAGAGAATTCACCCCTCCACTTT,CASTGTAENSPLHF,TRBJ1-6,TRBV19,-,-
TGTGCCAGCAGCTTTCCCGGGGAGCTGTTTTTT,CASSFPGELFF,TRBJ2-2,TRBV11-2,-,-
TGTGCCAGCAGCCAAGAACACGGCGGGACTAACTATGGCTACACCTTC,CASSQEHGGTNYGYTF,TRBJ1-2,TRBV4-2,-,-
TGTGCCAGCAACCGAGAGGGGGGGAGCTCCTACGAGCAGTACTTC,CASNREGGSSYEQYF,TRBJ2-7,TRBV6-1,-,-
TGTGCCAGCAGTGATGGGCGCGCCTACGAGCAGTACTTC,CASSDGRAYEQYF,TRBJ2-7,TRBV2,-,-